Sequencing of this T cell receptor (beta chain) was carried out in a study of T cell responses to AZD1222 COVID-19 vaccine (dated by TCRdb to the early 2020s). Background for the entire study: A total of around 240 trial participants underwent TCR sequencing, of whom approximately 200 had received two doses of AZD1222 and 26 had received two doses of the MenACWY control vaccine. Enrollment into the trials was organized by age into subgroups of 18-55, 56-69 and 70-plus years, and those subgroups contained roughly 140, 27 and 60 TCR-sequenced participants, respectively. Overall results and qualifications from the work: After two AZD1222 doses, both the breadth and the depth of spike-specific TCRs were significantly higher than at day 0 and than in MenACWY recipients. Only five to seven AZD1222 recipients were SARS-CoV-2 seropositive at baseline, limiting conclusions about previously exposed vaccinees. The 56-69-year group was small, and its depth increase did not reach significance, likely because of low power. Because no day 14 peak-response samples were available, the repertoires could be characterized only after the peak T cell response. Vaccine-associated CD4 TCRs spanned the whole spike protein, with dominant responses in regions 160-218 and 743-854. Reportedly, almost half of the unique spike-specific TCRs recognized epitopes lying outside the regions that are mutated in the B.1.351 and B.1.1.7 variants. Participants were mostly white British, with more females than males. The authors suggested clonal diversity may have been underestimated.

The CDR3 regions of human TCRbeta chains were analyzed by immunosequencing. Under the source paper's analysis protocol: TCRs in the repertoires were matched against a reference library of SARS-CoV-2-specific TCRs that had been generated with the MIRA antigen-specificity platform. Breadth was defined as the fraction of unique TCRs that were SARS-CoV-2-associated. Depth was defined as the fraction of total T cells that were SARS-CoV-2-associated. Using the MIRA data, every spike-specific TCR was mapped to the spike region that the TCR reacted to and assigned to either a CD4 or a CD8 class. Log10-transformed breadth and depth values were compared by one-way ANOVA with Sidak's multiple comparisons tests. This is the immuneACCESS table as TCRdb keeps it, with only in-frame sequences that have V and J called. A part of the clones is gone; compared with another copy, unresolved V genes explain less than half, and the rest is unexplained. V and J calls plus clone size are reproduced from that table; the DNA served to infer D and trimming. The sample table holds roughly 200,000 clones, of which approximately 89% were seen once. About 3.5% of the sample comes from the top ten.

V loses 3 bases of germline sequence and J loses 2 bases, and the interval between the two ends is 11 bases. There are 16 amino acids in the CDR3, from cysteine to phenylalanine inclusive. The only DNA kept is the CDR3, 48 bases in frame from the first base. CDR1 and CDR2 (SGHTA, FQGNSA) derive from the germline V gene. Concerning this clone: This receptor's antigen is unknown. Base qualities are not provided; no much larger clone lies one nucleotide away.

The time point label for this specimen denotes: about 28 days (+/-7) after the second vaccine dose. AZD1222 recipients given second doses at about 4 weeks or at about 12 weeks were pooled, since spike-specific TCR depth and breadth were not found to differ between the two schedules. The vaccinee samples were drawn from two UK trials, COV001 and COV002, one of which was a single-blind randomized controlled phase 2/3 trial testing AZD1222 (ChAdOx1 nCoV-19) in healthy adults. Trial participant PBMC samples were collected at day 0 and day 28 after the second dose for TCRbeta chain sequencing. The rearrangement joined TRBV7-2 to TRBJ2-6, with TRBD2 perhaps the D gene, on 5 matching bases. Sequenced here: peripheral blood, sampled 28 days after the second AZD1222 dose. This receptor was obtained from an adult who received the AZD1222 COVID-19 vaccine. The CDR3 sequence is CASSFISGAGANVLTF. At the DNA level, the sequence is TGTGCCAGCAGCTTCATCTCCGGGGCTGGGGCCAACGTCCTGACTTTC.